These 18 T cell receptor beta chains originate from one sample sequenced in a study of T cell responses to AZD1222 COVID-19 vaccine. Some clones are missing from TCRdb's copy, which holds only in-frame ones; the method was immunoSEQ multiplex PCR. The repertoire holds 150,000 to 200,000 clones, with 85% to 95% as singletons. Sequences were derived from peripheral blood, sampled on day 0 of AZD1222 vaccination. The receptor set was obtained from an adult in good health.

The genes are TRBV6-5 and TRBJ2-1, with D uncertain. Germline V gives CDR1 MNHEY, CDR2 SVGAGI. With 2 bases removed from V and 9 bases from J, the gap between germline ends came to 11 bases. This CDR3 has 13 residues. This CDR3 reads CASSYGSPSEQFF. The CDR3 DNA reads TGTGCCAGCAGTTACGGAAGCCCCAGTGAGCAGTTCTTC.

About this clone itself: The sample holds other DNA sequences that translate to the same CDR3. The J gene is TRBJ2-7, the V gene TRBV6-6, with D perhaps TRBD2 (6 bases). This CDR3 comprises 16 residues. V was pared by 0 bases and J by 0 bases, with 12 bases between. CDR1 MNHNY and CDR2 SVGAGI come from the germline V gene (reference sequence). Here the CDR3 reads CASSYSGGTSSYEQYF. DNA for the CDR3: TGTGCCAGCAGTTACTCGGGCGGGACGAGCTCCTACGAGCAGTACTTC.

The chain couples TRBV27 to TRBJ1-1; no clear D. V gave up 0 bases and J gave up 3 bases, with 8 bases separating them. This CDR3 contains 14 residues. Germline loops: CDR1 MNHEY, CDR2 SMNVEV (reference sequence). CDR3 bases: TGTGCCAGCAGTTTATCCGGGTTGGACACTGAAGCTTTCTTT. Residues: CASSLSGLDTEAFF.

The CDR3 sequence: CASSVGQGSSYNEQFF. DNA for the CDR3: TGTGCCAGCAGCGTCGGACAGGGGAGCTCCTACAATGAGCAGTTCTTC. This chain connects TRBV9 to TRBJ2-1, with TRBD1 matching 9 bases. CDR3 length: 16 amino acids. Germline assignment: CDR1 SGDLS and CDR2 YYNGEE. J gave up 0 bases and V 2 bases, and 3 bases lay outside the gene matches.

This sequence joins TRBV25-1 and TRBJ2-7; 7 positions match TRBD1. The CDR3 runs 14 residues. The germline V gene encodes CDR1 MGHDK and CDR2 SYGVNS. V lost 8 bases, J lost 4 bases, and 11 bases stayed unmatched. The CDR3 region is CASSPSGGTYEQYF. The CDR3 DNA reads as TGTGCCAGCTCACCCTCAGGGGGTACGTACGAGCAGTACTTC.

The chain carries TRBV19 and TRBJ1-2; D is possibly TRBD1 (5 bases). This CDR3 is built from 13 residues. V was cut by 3 bases and J by 5 bases, with 10 bases left in between. Germline V gene sequence: CDR1 LNHDA, CDR2 SQIVND (reference sequence). Here the CDR3 reads CASSIDSGYGYTF. CDR3 nucleotides: TGTGCCAGTAGTATCGATTCAGGGTATGGCTACACCTTC.

The CDR3 protein is CASSPLGGGHDEQYF. DNA for the CDR3: TGTGCCAGCTCACCCCTCGGCGGGGGGCATGATGAGCAGTACTTC. This sequence joins TRBV18 and TRBJ2-7, with TRBD2 matching 8 bases. The germline CDR1 and CDR2 sequences are KGHSH and LQKENI. With V trimmed by 3 bases and J by 7 bases, 11 bases remained unmatched. The CDR3 has 15 amino acids.

CDR3 bases: TGTGCCAGCAGCTGGGACTCCGGACAGAAAAATAAGTATAACTATGGCTACACCTTC. Residues: CASSWDSGQKNKYNYGYTF. The rearrangement uses TRBV5-6 and TRBJ1-2; a possible D gene is TRBD1 (6 bases). The V and J ends lost 3 bases and 1 base respectively, with 25 bases between them. This CDR3 spans 19 amino acids. The V gene's germline CDR1 is SGHDT and CDR2 YYEEEE.

The CDR3 loop is CAWRTAGGYGYTF. CDR3 nucleotides: TGTGCCTGGAGGACAGCCGGTGGGTATGGCTACACCTTC. The chain carries TRBV30 and TRBJ1-2; D perhaps matches TRBD1 (5 bases). Germline loops: CDR1 GTSNPN, CDR2 SVGIG (reference sequence). Between the trimmed V and J ends, which lost 3 bases and 5 bases, there was a span of 13 bases. The CDR3 has 13 residues.

This chain uses TRBV7-9 with TRBJ2-1, with D perhaps matching TRBD2 (6 bases). The CDR3 runs 15 residues. V was cut by 5 bases and J by 8 bases, with 19 bases left in between. Germline assignment: CDR1 SEHNR and CDR2 FQNEAQ (reference sequence). The DNA for the CDR3 is TGTGCCAGCAGCGAGCCTCTAACTAGCTCCCATGAGCAGTTCTTC. This encodes CASSEPLTSSHEQFF.

This clone has a single count. This rearrangement joins TRBV14 to TRBJ1-3; D is undetermined. Germline assignment: CDR1 SGHDN and CDR2 FVKESK. Trimming took 0 bases from V and 2 from J, leaving 11 bases between them. CDR3 length: 16 amino acids. This chain's CDR3 is CASSQDLGIAGNTIYF. The CDR3 DNA is TGTGCCAGCAGCCAAGATCTCGGAATTGCTGGAAACACCATATATTTT.

The CDR3 nucleotides are TGTGCCTGGAGTGTAGATAGCGGGACTTCCTACGAGCAGTACTTC. Amino acids: CAWSVDSGTSYEQYF. The genes are TRBV30 and TRBJ2-7, with 8 bases fitting TRBD2. The length of the CDR3 is 15 residues. V dropped 0 bases and J dropped 1; count of bases not matched to a gene: 5. From germline, CDR1 is GTSNPN and CDR2 SVGIG (reference sequence).

This chain links TRBV9 with TRBJ2-5; 7 nucleotides match TRBD2. The CDR3 consists of 15 residues. The ends lost 0 bases at V and 5 bases at J; junction bases unmatched: 7. Germline V gene data show CDR1 as SGDLS and CDR2 as YYNGEE. CDR3 residues: CASSVAAGVEETQYF. The DNA of the CDR3 is TGTGCCAGCAGCGTAGCCGCGGGAGTAGAGGAGACCCAGTACTTC.

The V call is TRBV10-3, the J call TRBJ2-1, with 8 positions matching TRBD2. This CDR3 spans 14 amino acids. With V trimmed by 3 bases and J by 6 bases, 4 bases remained unmatched. From germline, CDR1 is ENHRY and CDR2 SYGVKD. CDR3 region: CAISDNGGGNEQFF. CDR3 sequence (DNA): TGTGCCATCAGTGATAACGGGGGGGGCAATGAGCAGTTCTTC.

The chain carries TRBV4-2 and TRBJ2-3, with 16 bases identical to TRBD2. The CDR3 runs to 20 residues. J was trimmed by 0 bases and V by 4 bases; bases with no gene match: 10. CDR1 and CDR2 (germline): LGHNA, YNFKEQ. Here the CDR3 DNA reads TGTGCCAGCAGCCCCAACGGGGGGGGACTAGCGGGAGGGAGCACAGATACGCAGTATTTT. Its protein product is CASSPNGGGLAGGSTDTQYF.

This sequence joins TRBV3-1 (or the pseudogene TRBV3-2) and TRBJ1-2; D remains ambiguous. V shed 1 base and J shed 1 base, with 7 bases lying between them. The CDR3 is 14 amino acids. Looked up from germline, CDR1 is LGHDT and CDR2 is YNNKEL (reference sequence). The CDR3 region is CASSQADDNYGYTF. CDR3 DNA sequence: TGTGCCAGCAGCCAAGCGGACGATAACTATGGCTACACCTTC.

This sequence joins TRBV10-3 and TRBJ2-1; 8 bases line up with TRBD2. The CDR3 consists of 16 residues. CDR1 ENHRY and CDR2 SYGVKD come from the germline V gene. V lost 2 bases, J lost 3 bases, and 6 bases stayed unmatched. CDR3 sequence (DNA): TGTGCCATCAGTGAGCCCGGGACTAGTGGCTACAATGAGCAGTTCTTC. Translated, it gives CAISEPGTSGYNEQFF.

V is TRBV28 and J is TRBJ2-7, with 10 bases matching TRBD2. Germline V gene sequence: CDR1 MDHEN, CDR2 SYDVKM. This CDR3 has 16 amino acids. Germline trimming cut 7 bases from V and 6 bases from J; bases unmatched to any gene: 15. CDR3 DNA: TGTGCCAGCAAAATTAGCGGGAGGCTAAGGTCCGGCGAGCAGTACTTC. Its translation: CASKISGRLRSGEQYF.